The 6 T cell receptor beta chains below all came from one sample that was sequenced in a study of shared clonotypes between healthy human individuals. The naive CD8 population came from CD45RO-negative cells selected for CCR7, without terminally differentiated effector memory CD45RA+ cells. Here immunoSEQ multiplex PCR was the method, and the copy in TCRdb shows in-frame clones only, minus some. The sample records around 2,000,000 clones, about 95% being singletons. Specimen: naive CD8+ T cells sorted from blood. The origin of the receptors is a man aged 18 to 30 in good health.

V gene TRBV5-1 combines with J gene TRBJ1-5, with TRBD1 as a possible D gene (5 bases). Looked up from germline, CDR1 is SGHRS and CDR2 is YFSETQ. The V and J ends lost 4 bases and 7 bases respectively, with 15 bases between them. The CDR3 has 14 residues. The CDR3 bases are TGCGCCAGCAGCCTCGGGACCCTTGGGCAGCCCCAGCATTTT. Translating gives CASSLGTLGQPQHF.

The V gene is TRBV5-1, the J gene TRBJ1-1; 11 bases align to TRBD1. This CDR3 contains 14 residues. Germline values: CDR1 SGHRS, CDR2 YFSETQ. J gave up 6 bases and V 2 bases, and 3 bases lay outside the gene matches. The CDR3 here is CASSFPGQGAEAFF. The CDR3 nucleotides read TGCGCCAGCAGCTTTCCGGGACAGGGGGCTGAAGCTTTCTTT. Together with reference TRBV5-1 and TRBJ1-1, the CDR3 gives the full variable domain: KAGVTQTPRYLIKTRGQQVTLSCSPISGHRSVSWYQQTPGQGLQFLFEYFSETQRNKGNFPGRFSGRQFSNSRSEMNVSTLELGDSALYLCASSFPGQGAEAFFGQGTRLTVV.

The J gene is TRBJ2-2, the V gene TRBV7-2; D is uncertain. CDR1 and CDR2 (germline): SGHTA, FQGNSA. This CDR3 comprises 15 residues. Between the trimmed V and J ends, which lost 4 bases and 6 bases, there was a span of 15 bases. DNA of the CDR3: TGTGCCAGCAGCTACCCAGATGGTTCAGCCGGGGAGCTGTTTTTT. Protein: CASSYPDGSAGELFF.

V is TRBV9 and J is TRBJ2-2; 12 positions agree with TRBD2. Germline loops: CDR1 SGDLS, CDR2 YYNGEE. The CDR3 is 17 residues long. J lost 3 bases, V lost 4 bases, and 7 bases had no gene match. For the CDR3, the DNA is TGTGCCAGCAGCTTTCGGACTAGCGGGATCTACACCGGGGAGCTGTTTTTT. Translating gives CASSFRTSGIYTGELFF.

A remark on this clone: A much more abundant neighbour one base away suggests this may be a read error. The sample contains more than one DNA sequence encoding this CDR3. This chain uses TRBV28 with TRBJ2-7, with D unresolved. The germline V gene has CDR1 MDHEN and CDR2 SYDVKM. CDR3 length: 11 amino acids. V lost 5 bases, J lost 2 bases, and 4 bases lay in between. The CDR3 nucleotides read TGTGCCAGCAGTACCACCTACGAGCAGTACTTC. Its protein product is CASSTTYEQYF. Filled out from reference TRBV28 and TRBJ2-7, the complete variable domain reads DVKVTQSSRYLVKRTGEKVFLECVQDMDHENMFWYRQDPGLGLRLIYFSYDVKMKEKGDIPEGYSVSREKKERFSLILESASTNQTSMYLCASSTTYEQYFGPGTRLTVT.

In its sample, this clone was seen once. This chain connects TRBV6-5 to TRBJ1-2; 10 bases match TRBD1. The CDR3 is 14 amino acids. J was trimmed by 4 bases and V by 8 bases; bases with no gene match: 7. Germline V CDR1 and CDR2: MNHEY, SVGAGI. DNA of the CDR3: TGTGCCAGCCTTCCGGGACAGGGGCTCTATGGCTACACCTTC. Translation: CASLPGQGLYGYTF.